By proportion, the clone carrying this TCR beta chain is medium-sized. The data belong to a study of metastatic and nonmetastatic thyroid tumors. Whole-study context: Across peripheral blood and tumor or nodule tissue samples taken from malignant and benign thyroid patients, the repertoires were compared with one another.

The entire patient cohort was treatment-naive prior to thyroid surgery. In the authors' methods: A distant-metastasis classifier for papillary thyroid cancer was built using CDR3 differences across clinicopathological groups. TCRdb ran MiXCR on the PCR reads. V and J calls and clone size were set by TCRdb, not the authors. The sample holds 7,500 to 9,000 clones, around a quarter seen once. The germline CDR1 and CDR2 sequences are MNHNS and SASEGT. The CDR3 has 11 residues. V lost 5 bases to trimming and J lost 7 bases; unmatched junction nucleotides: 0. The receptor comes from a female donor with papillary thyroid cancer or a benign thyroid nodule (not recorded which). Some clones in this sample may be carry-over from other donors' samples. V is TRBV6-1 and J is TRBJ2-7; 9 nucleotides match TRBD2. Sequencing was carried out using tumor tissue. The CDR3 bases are TGTGCCAGCAGTAGCGGGGGGGAGCAGTACTTC. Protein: CASSSGGEQYF.